This paragraph reports one T cell receptor beta chain. Antigen unknown. Trimming took off 1 base at V and 6 bases at J, with 8 bases between the two ends. CDR3 length: 12 amino acids. Germline assignment: CDR1 DFQATT and CDR2 SNEGSKA (reference sequence). Time point defined: persistent/refractory GD, antithyroid drugs over 5 years with positive TRAb. PBMCs were the source of the RNA used for TCR sequencing. CDR3 regions were amplified by Arm-PCR using iRepertoire HTBI primers to build TCR beta libraries. A single record per CDR3 protein comes from TCRdb applying MiXCR to the multiplex PCR reads. The table lists about 460,000 distinct CDR3 sequences, around a fifth of them singletons, with about 12% in the top ten. This specimen belongs to a study of regulatory T cells in long-lasting Graves disease. Study summary: The criterion for persistent Graves' disease was over 5 years of antithyroid drugs with positive TSH receptor antibodies. The study, taken as a whole, reports: When disease was persistent, TRBV28, TRBJ1-2 and TRBJ2-5 were the favored segments. Lower TCR diversity characterized persistent Graves' patients relative to newly diagnosed patients.

V and J are TRBV20-1 and TRBJ2-3; the D is unclear. Source: peripheral blood mononuclear cells (PBMCs), taken when the disease was refractory, from a patient treated with antithyroid drugs. The clonotype was recovered from a female donor with Graves disease. In DNA form, the CDR3 reads TGCAGTGCTAGAGGAGTTGGTGATACGCAGTATTTT. Translating it yields CSARGVGDTQYF.